This TCR beta chain was sequenced for a study of OX40 agonist ivuxolimab in advanced cancers. As for the study in general: Patients enrolled in dose escalation were diagnosed with hepatocellular carcinoma, melanoma, renal cell or head and neck cancer.

Patients who had autoimmune disease history or got systemic immunosuppression were left out. Sequenced by immunoSEQ multiplex PCR; TCRdb stores in-frame clones only, minus some. The sample lists roughly 41,000 clones, about four fifths occurring once. Findings and limits, study-wide: On average, a greater number of expanded clones characterised CD8+ T cells relative to CD4+.

A note on this clone: Its cognate antigen is unknown.

In germline, CDR1 is SGHRS, CDR2 YFSETQ. V lost 2 bases and J lost 3, with 8 bases in between. CDR3 length: 13 residues. This chain uses TRBV5-1 with TRBJ1-2; D not certain. The source of this sequence is an adult with an advanced solid tumor such as melanoma, head and neck, liver or kidney cancer. Sequenced here: CD4+ or CD8+ T cells sorted from blood, sampled in a trial of the OX40 agonist ivuxolimab. This chain's CDR3 is CASSLGNDYGYTF. DNA for the CDR3: TGCGCCAGCAGCTTAGGCAACGACTATGGCTACACCTTC.